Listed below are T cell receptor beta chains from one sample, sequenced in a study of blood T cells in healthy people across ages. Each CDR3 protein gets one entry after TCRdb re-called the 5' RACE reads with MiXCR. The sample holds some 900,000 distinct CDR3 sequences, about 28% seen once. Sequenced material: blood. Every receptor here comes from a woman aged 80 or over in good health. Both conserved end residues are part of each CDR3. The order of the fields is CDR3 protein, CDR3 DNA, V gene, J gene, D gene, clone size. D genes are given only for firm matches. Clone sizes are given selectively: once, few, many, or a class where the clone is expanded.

CDR3 protein: CASSLRGPGDYNEQFF; CDR3 DNA: TGTGCCAGCAGCCTCCGGGGCCCGGGGGACTACAATGAGCAGTTCTTC; V gene: TRBV7-2; J gene: TRBJ2-1; D gene: .; clone size: many
CDR3 protein: CASSSWTGHNEQFF; CDR3 DNA: TGTGCCAGCAGTTCATGGACAGGGCACAATGAGCAGTTCTTC; V gene: TRBV6-5; J gene: TRBJ2-1; D gene: TRBD1; clone size: many
CDR3 protein: CASMVAGGPSDTQYF; CDR3 DNA: TGTGCCAGCATGGTGGCGGGGGGTCCTTCAGATACGCAGTATTTT; V gene: TRBV3-1; J gene: TRBJ2-3; D gene: TRBD2; clone size: many
CDR3 protein: CASSYSLRSLNYGYTF; CDR3 DNA: TGTGCCAGCAGTTACTCCCTTAGGTCGCTAAACTATGGCTACACCTTC; V gene: TRBV6-2/TRBV6-3; J gene: TRBJ1-2; D gene: .; clone size: .
CDR3 protein: CASSLQRKLGNQPQHF; CDR3 DNA: TGTGCCAGCAGCCTTCAGAGGAAGCTAGGCAATCAGCCCCAGCATTTT; V gene: TRBV12-3/TRBV12-4; J gene: TRBJ1-5; D gene: .; clone size: many
CDR3 protein: CASSLGEIGRHQETQYF; CDR3 DNA: TGTGCCAGCAGTTTAGGGGAGATAGGGCGGCACCAAGAGACCCAGTACTTC; V gene: TRBV12-3/TRBV12-4; J gene: TRBJ2-5; D gene: .; clone size: many
CDR3 protein: CASSTSRAGGGLFLTQYF; CDR3 DNA: TGTGCCAGCAGCACCTCCCGGGCTGGCGGGGGGTTATTCCTTACGCAGTATTTT; V gene: TRBV6-1; J gene: TRBJ2-3; D gene: TRBD2; clone size: .
CDR3 protein: CASSLNGVGADAQYF; CDR3 DNA: TGTGCCAGCAGTTTAAATGGAGTGGGAGCAGATGCGCAGTATTTT; V gene: TRBV12-3/TRBV12-4; J gene: TRBJ2-3; D gene: .; clone size: .
CDR3 protein: CASSQEVGQGDNEQFF; CDR3 DNA: TGTGCCAGCAGCCAAGAAGTCGGACAGGGAGATAATGAGCAGTTCTTC; V gene: TRBV14; J gene: TRBJ2-1; D gene: TRBD1; clone size: many
CDR3 protein: CASSTRTGANYGYTF; CDR3 DNA: TGTGCCAGCAGCACAAGGACAGGCGCTAACTATGGCTACACCTTC; V gene: TRBV7-2; J gene: TRBJ1-2; D gene: TRBD1; clone size: many
CDR3 protein: CASSRSSGGRDEQFF; CDR3 DNA: TGTGCCAGCAGCCGAAGTAGCGGGGGGCGCGACGAGCAGTTCTTC; V gene: TRBV7-2; J gene: TRBJ2-1; D gene: TRBD2; clone size: .
CDR3 protein: CASSFEAGGHQPQHF; CDR3 DNA: TGTGCCAGCAGTTTTGAGGCAGGGGGCCATCAGCCCCAGCATTTT; V gene: TRBV28; J gene: TRBJ1-5; D gene: TRBD1; clone size: .
CDR3 protein: CASRPGGGEHYGYTF; CDR3 DNA: TGCGCCAGCAGGCCCGGAGGCGGTGAGCACTATGGCTACACCTTC; V gene: TRBV4-1; J gene: TRBJ1-2; D gene: .; clone size: many
CDR3 protein: CASSLRGLDGNTIYF; CDR3 DNA: TGTGCCAGCAGCCTCAGGGGGCTGGATGGAAACACCATATATTTT; V gene: TRBV5-5; J gene: TRBJ1-3; D gene: TRBD1; clone size: few
CDR3 protein: CASQRAAGSYNSPLHF; CDR3 DNA: TGTGCCAGCCAACGGGCTGCTGGCTCCTATAATTCACCCCTCCACTTT; V gene: TRBV12-3/TRBV12-4; J gene: TRBJ1-6; D gene: .; clone size: .
CDR3 protein: CSAHLGQASKGGYTF; CDR3 DNA: TGCAGTGCCCACCTGGGCCAGGCCTCCAAAGGTGGCTACACCTTC; V gene: TRBV20-1; J gene: TRBJ1-2; D gene: .; clone size: .
CDR3 protein: CATRPGQGGVGYTF; CDR3 DNA: TGTGCCACCAGGCCGGGACAGGGAGGTGTTGGCTACACCTTC; V gene: TRBV24-1; J gene: TRBJ1-2; D gene: TRBD1; clone size: .